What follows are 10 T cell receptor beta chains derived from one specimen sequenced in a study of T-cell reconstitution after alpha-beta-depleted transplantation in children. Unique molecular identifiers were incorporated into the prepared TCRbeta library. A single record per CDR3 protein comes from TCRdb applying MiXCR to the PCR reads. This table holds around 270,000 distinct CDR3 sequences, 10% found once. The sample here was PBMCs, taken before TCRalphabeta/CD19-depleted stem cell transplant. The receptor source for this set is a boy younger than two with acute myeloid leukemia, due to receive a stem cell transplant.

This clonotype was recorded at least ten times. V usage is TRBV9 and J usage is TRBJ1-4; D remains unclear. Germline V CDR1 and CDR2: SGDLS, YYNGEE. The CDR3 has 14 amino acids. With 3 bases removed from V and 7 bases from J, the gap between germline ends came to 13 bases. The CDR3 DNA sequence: TGTGCCAGCAGCGCCCAATCCTGGAGTGAAAAACTGTTTTTT. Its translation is CASSAQSWSEKLFF.

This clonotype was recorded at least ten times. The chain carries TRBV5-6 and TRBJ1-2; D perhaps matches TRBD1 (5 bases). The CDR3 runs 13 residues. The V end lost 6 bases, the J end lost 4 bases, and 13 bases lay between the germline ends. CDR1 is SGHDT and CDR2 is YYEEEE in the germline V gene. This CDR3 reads CASMKQGTYGYTF. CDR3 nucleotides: TGTGCCAGCATGAAGCAGGGTACCTATGGCTACACCTTC.

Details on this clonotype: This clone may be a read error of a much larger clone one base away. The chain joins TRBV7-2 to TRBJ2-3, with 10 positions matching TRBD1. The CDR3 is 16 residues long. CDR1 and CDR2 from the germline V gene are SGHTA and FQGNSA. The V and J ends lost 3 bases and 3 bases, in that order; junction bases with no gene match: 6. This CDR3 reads CASSFEDRGFTDTQYF. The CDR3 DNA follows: TGTGCCAGCAGCTTCGAGGACAGGGGGTTTACAGATACGCAGTATTTT.

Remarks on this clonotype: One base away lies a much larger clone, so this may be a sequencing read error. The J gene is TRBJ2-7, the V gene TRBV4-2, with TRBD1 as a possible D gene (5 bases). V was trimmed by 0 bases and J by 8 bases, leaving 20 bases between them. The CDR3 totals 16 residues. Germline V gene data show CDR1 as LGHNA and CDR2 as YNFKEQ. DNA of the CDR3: TGTGCCAGCAGCCAAGATTCGACCCCAGGGTGGAACCAGCAGTACTTC. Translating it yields CASSQDSTPGWNQQYF.

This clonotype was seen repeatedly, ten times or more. This CDR3 is CASSSDRSSSPLHF. In DNA, the CDR3 is TGTGCCAGCAGCTCGGACAGGAGCAGCTCACCCCTCCACTTT. V is TRBV11-3 and J is TRBJ1-6; 7 bases agree with TRBD1. From germline, CDR1 is SGHNT and CDR2 YENEEA. With 4 bases clipped from V and 10 bases from J, the junction kept 7 bases outside the gene matches. The CDR3 length is 14 residues.

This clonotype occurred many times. The CDR3 nucleotides read TGCAGTGCAGGGCTAGGCCCAATCAAAAACATTCAGTACTTC. It translates to CSAGLGPIKNIQYF. V usage is TRBV20-1 and J usage is TRBJ2-4; no definite D call. CDR3 length: 14 residues. The V end was cut by 6 bases, the J end by 3 bases, with 15 bases between. Germline-derived CDR1 and CDR2 are DFQATT and SNEGSKA (reference sequence).

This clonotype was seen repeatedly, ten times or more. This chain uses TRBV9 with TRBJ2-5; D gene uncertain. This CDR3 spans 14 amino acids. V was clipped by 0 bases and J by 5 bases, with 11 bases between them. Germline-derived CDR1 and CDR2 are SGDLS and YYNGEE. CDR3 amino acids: CASSVEVMGETQYF. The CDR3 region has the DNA TGTGCCAGCAGCGTAGAGGTGATGGGGGAGACCCAGTACTTC.

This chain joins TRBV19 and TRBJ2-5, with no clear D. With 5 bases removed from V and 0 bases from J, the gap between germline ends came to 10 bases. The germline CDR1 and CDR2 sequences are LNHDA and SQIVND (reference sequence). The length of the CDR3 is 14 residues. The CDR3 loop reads CASSPRAYQETQYF. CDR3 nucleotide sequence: TGTGCCAGTAGTCCAAGGGCTTACCAAGAGACCCAGTACTTC.

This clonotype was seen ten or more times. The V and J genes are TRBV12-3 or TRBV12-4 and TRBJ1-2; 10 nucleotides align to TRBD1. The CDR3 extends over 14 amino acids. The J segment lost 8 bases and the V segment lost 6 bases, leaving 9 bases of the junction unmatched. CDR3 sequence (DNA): TGTGCCAGCAGATCCGACAGGGGGCTTTACGGCTACACCTTC. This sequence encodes CASRSDRGLYGYTF.

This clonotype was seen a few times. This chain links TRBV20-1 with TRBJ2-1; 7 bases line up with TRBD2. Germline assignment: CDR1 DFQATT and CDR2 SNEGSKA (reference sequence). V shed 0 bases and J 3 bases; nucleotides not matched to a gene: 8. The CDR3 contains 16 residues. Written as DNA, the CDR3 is TGCAGTGCTAGAGATCTCGGGAGGTCCTTCTACAATGAGCAGTTCTTC. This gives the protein CSARDLGRSFYNEQFF.